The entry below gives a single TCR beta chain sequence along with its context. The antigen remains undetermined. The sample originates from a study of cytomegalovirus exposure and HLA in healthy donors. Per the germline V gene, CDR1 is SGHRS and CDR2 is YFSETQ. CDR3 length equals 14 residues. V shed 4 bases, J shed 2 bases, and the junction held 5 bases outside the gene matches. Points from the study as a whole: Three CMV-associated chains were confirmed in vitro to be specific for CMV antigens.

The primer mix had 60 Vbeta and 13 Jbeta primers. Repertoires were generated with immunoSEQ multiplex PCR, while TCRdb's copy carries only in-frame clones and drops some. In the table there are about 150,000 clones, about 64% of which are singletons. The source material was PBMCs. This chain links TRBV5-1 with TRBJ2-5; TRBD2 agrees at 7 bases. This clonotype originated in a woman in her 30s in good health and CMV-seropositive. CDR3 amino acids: CASSLGTIQETQYF. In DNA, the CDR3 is TGCGCCAGCAGCCTTGGGACTATTCAAGAGACCCAGTACTTC. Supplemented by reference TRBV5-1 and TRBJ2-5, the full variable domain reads KAGVTQTPRYLIKTRGQQVTLSCSPISGHRSVSWYQQTPGQGLQFLFEYFSETQRNKGNFPGRFSGRQFSNSRSEMNVSTLELGDSALYLCASSLGTIQETQYFGPGTRLLVL.